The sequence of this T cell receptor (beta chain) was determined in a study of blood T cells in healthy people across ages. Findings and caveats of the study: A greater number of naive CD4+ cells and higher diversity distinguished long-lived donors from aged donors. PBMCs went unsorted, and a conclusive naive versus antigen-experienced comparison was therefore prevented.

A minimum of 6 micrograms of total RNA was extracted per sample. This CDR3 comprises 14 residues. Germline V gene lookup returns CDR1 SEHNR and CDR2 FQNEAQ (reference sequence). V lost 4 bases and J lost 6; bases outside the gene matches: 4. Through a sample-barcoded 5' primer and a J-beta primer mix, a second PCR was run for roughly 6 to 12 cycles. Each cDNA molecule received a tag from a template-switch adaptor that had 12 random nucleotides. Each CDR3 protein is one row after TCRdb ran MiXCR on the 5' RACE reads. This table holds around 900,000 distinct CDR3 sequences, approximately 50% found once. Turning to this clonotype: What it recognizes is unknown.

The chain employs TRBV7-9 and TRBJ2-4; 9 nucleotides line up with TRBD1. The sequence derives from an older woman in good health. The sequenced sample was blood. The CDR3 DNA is TGTGCCAGCAGCTGGACAGGGGTGGGAAACATTCAGTACTTC. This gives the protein CASSWTGVGNIQYF.